The source of this TCR beta chain is a study of blood T cell repertoires in COVID-19. Study details: Samples of COVID-19 (acute and convalescent) were obtained from the United States, Italy and Spain. The analysed material was cDNA or gDNA that came from T cells, B-cell-depleted T cells, or PBMCs.

Trimming cost V 5 bases and J 4 bases, with 17 bases left between them. Looked up from germline, CDR1 is MNHEY and CDR2 is SVGAGI. The CDR3 totals 15 residues. Self-reported history from a screening survey and questionnaire set each donor's cohort. Among Cohort 3 donors, those recovered had two negative PCRs, clearance, or symptom resolution. Generated by immunoSEQ multiplex PCR, the TCRdb table keeps only in-frame clones and is missing some. The table has approximately 450,000 clones, 75% to 90% seen once. The sequence was collected from a man aged 25 to 45 who had recovered from COVID-19. Sequencing input: PBMCs or T cells enriched from blood (not recorded which). This rearrangement joins TRBV6-5 to TRBJ1-1; no firm D call. As DNA, the CDR3 is TGTGCCAGCAGTCCCCCGGGGAGCCAAGGCACTGAAGCTTTCTTT. Translation gives CASSPPGSQGTEAFF.